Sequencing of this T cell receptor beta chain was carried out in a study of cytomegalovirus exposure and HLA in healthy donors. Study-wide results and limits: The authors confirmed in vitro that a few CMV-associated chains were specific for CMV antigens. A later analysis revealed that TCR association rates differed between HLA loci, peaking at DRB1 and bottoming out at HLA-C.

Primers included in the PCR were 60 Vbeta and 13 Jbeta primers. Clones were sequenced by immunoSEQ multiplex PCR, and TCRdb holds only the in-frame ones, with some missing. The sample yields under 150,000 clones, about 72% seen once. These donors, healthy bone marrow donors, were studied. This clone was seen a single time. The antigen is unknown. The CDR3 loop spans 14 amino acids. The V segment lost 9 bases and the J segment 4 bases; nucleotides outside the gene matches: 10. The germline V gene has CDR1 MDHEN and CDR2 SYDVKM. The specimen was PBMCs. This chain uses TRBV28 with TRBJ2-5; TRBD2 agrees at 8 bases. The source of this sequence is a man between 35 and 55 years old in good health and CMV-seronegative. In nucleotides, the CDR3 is TGTGCCAGTAGGTTAAGCGGGGGCCGAGAGACCCAGTACTTC. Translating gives CASRLSGGRETQYF.